The present entry profiles one T cell receptor (beta chain) with its context. Its antigen remains unidentified. These data belong to a study of monozygotic twins with inflammatory bowel disease. Study outcomes and limitations: Patient-to-patient differences in immunosuppressive treatment may have added variability to the repertoires. IBD patients displayed reduced TCRbeta diversity (inverse Simpson) when set against healthy co-twins. Versus healthy twins, IBD patients showed fewer clonotypes shared with others, especially with disease activity.

This CDR3 is built from 14 residues. From germline, CDR1 is MGHRA and CDR2 YSYEKL. The template-switching step introduced UMIs that carried a 6-nucleotide sample barcode. TCRdb reworked the 5' RACE reads into one entry per CDR3 protein, no DNA. The sample features approximately 330,000 distinct CDR3 sequences, with around 2% in its top ten. The sample comprised blood. This sequence was found in a human donor with ulcerative colitis or Crohn's disease, or a healthy co-twin of an affected twin (not recorded which). This sequence joins TRBV4-1 and TRBJ2-5; lacking DNA, the TRBD1 call made by TCRdb goes unchecked. This CDR3 reads CASSHPAKGETQYF.